These 25 T cell receptor beta chains share one sample of origin, sequenced in a study of T cell clonality in common variable immunodeficiency. For these receptors, no antigen is known. Study-wide results and caveats: Fewer deletions and N-nucleotide insertions were reportedly seen in common variable immunodeficiency TCR beta sequences.

The repertoire was sequenced with immunoSEQ multiplex PCR; TCRdb's copy has only in-frame clones and lacks some. The sample holds about 34,000 clones, and no clone turns up only once. Specimen: peripheral blood mononuclear cells. The receptors shown here come from a human donor with common variable immunodeficiency.

This clone appeared a few times. Read coverage stops 3 residues before the CDR3 terminus; the germline J gene supplies the remainder. V gene TRBV2 combines with J gene TRBJ2-7; TRBD1 might be the D (5 bases). Germline CDR1 SNHLY, CDR2 FYNNEI. The CDR3 consists of 17 residues. Trimming took 1 base from V and 0 from J, leaving 16 bases between them. The CDR3 bases that were read are TGTGCCAGCAGTGAAGGAATAGGGGTGAACCCCTCCTACGAG. Encoded protein: CASSEGIGVNPSYE. The CDR3 as a whole reads CASSEGIGVNPSYEQYF. The variable domain in full, with the rest retrieved from reference TRBV2 and TRBJ2-7, is EPEVTQTPSHQVTQMGQEVILRCVPISNHLYFYWYRQILGQKVEFLVSFYNNEISEKSEIFDDQFSVERPDGSNFTLKIRSTKLEDSAMYFCASSEGIGVNPSYEQYFGPGTRLTVT.

This clone has a count of ten or more. The CDR3 end falls 3 residues outside the read, so it is completed with the germline J gene. The chain has TRBV7-3 and TRBJ2-1; 9 bases map to TRBD2. The CDR3 covers 16 residues. V lost 0 bases and J lost 4; bases outside the gene matches: 4. Germline V gives CDR1 SGHTA, CDR2 FQGTGA. The chain's CDR3 is CASSLTRLAEYNEQFF. The DNA read from the CDR3 is TGTGCCAGCAGCTTAACCCGACTAGCGGAATACAATGAG.

This clone was picked up a small number of times. The read is 3 residues too short to cover the CDR3 end, so that end is filled in from the germline J gene. The gene calls are TRBV19 and TRBJ1-1, with TRBD1 identical over 9 bases. CDR1 is LNHDA, CDR2 SQIVND, per germline (reference sequence). Trimming at V came to 10 bases and at J to 4 bases, leaving 4 bases not matched to a gene. The CDR3 length is 12 residues. The CDR3 loop reads CAIYRGPTEAFF. CDR3 DNA, as far as it was read: TGTGCCATTTACAGGGGGCCCACTGAA.

This clone appeared a few times. Read data end 3 residues before the CDR3 end; the end is taken from the germline J gene. The chain is built from TRBV2 and TRBJ2-3; D may be TRBD2 (6 bases). This CDR3 is built from 16 residues. V lost 2 bases and J 0 bases, leaving 12 bases between the germline ends. CDR1 is SNHLY and CDR2 is FYNNEI in the germline V gene. This CDR3 reads CASSEMGRGSTDTQYF. The covered CDR3 bases are TGTGCCAGCAGTGAAATGGGGCGGGGAAGCACAGATACG.

A remark on this clone: The CDR3 extends 3 residues past the end of the read, so its final part is completed from the germline J gene. The chain recombines TRBV7-7 with TRBJ2-7; 10 bases line up with TRBD2. CDR1 and CDR2 (germline): SSHAT, FNYEAQ (reference sequence). With 1 base clipped from V and 6 bases from J, the junction kept 6 bases outside the gene matches. The CDR3 sequence is 15 residues long. The CDR3 spells CASSLDPGLASEQYF. Partial CDR3 DNA: TGTGCCAGCAGCTTAGACCCGGGACTAGCGAGCGAG.

Comments on this clone: The CDR3 goes on 3 residues after the read ends, and that part is filled in from the germline J gene. The rearrangement links TRBV5-1 to TRBJ1-1; 9 bases align to TRBD1. The CDR3 is 13 amino acids. Germline V gene sequence: CDR1 SGHRS, CDR2 YFSETQ. This chain's CDR3 is CASSFATGGMAFF. CDR3 bases read: TGCGCCAGCAGCTTTGCGACAGGGGGGATG.

This clone appeared many times. The read terminates 3 residues before the CDR3 end, so the remaining end is supplied by the germline J gene. V is TRBV13 and J is TRBJ1-2; TRBD1 aligns across 10 bases. Germline V gene lookup returns CDR1 PRHDT and CDR2 FYEKMQ (reference sequence). The ends lost 4 bases at V and 2 bases at J; junction bases unmatched: 10. The CDR3 contains 17 residues. The CDR3 is CASSWLTGGAENYGYTF. The sequenced CDR3 bases are TGTGCCAGCAGCTGGTTGACAGGGGGCGCTGAGAACTATGGC.

Notes on this clone: The read terminates 3 residues ahead of where the CDR3 ends, so the germline J gene completes it. The chain recombines TRBV19 with TRBJ2-7; TRBD1 agrees at 10 bases. The CDR3 runs 15 residues. CDR1 is LNHDA and CDR2 is SQIVND in the germline V gene (reference sequence). With 5 bases clipped from V and 1 base from J, the junction kept 5 bases outside the gene matches. The CDR3 DNA, read in part, is TGTGCCAGTAGTCTCGGGACAGGGGTATCCTACGAG. Translation gives CASSLGTGVSYE. The complete CDR3 protein is CASSLGTGVSYEQYF.

This clone was counted a few times. The read gets to within 3 residues of the CDR3 end, and the germline J gene fills in the rest. The same CDR3 also results from other DNA sequences found in this sample. This chain connects TRBV19 to TRBJ2-3; TRBD2 matches at 7 bases. The V segment lost 2 bases and the J segment 0 bases; nucleotides outside the gene matches: 2. Germline V gives CDR1 LNHDA, CDR2 SQIVND (reference sequence). CDR3 size: 15 residues. CDR3 sequence reads: CASSILAASTDTQYF. The CDR3 DNA, read in part, is TGTGCCAGTAGTATACTAGCGGCGAGCACAGATACG.

Ten or more counts support this clone. The read stops 3 residues short of the end of the CDR3; the missing end is completed from the germline J gene. This chain connects TRBV30 to TRBJ2-3; TRBD1 aligns across 10 bases. CDR1 is GTSNPN, CDR2 SVGIG, per germline (reference sequence). This CDR3 contains 17 residues. V lost 3 bases to trimming and J lost 4 bases; unmatched junction nucleotides: 13. CDR3 bases read: TGTGCCTGGAGGGGCCCCCGGGACAGGGGTTGGGCAGATACG. Translation: CAWRGPRDRGWADT. The whole CDR3 sequence reads CAWRGPRDRGWADTQYF.

This clone occurred a few times. The observed sequence ends 3 residues before the CDR3 terminus, with the missing tail filled in from the germline J gene. J is TRBJ1-3 and V is TRBV19; no clear D. The ends were cut back, 5 bases at V and 2 bases at J, with 7 bases in the middle. Looked up from germline, CDR1 is LNHDA and CDR2 is SQIVND (reference sequence). The CDR3 runs 13 residues. The CDR3 is CASSLGAGNTIYF. CDR3 DNA (partial): TGTGCCAGTAGTCTCGGGGCTGGAAACACC.

This clone was seen a handful of times. Coverage ceases 3 residues before the CDR3 finishes, and the germline J gene fills in the end. This chain joins TRBV7-9 and TRBJ2-4; 8 nucleotides line up with TRBD1. The junction had 10 bases not matched to a gene; V was cut back by 4 bases and J by 8 bases. Germline V gives CDR1 SEHNR, CDR2 FQNEAQ (reference sequence). The CDR3 has 15 residues. CDR3 sequence: CASSSSTGDQHIQYF. CDR3 DNA, as far as it was read: TGTGCCAGCAGCTCATCGACAGGGGACCAGCACATT.

Comments on this clone: The read ends 3 residues early relative to the CDR3; the germline J gene fills the gap. The rearrangement joins TRBV2 to TRBJ2-2; D is ambiguous. This CDR3 has 13 amino acids. Per the germline V gene, CDR1 is SNHLY and CDR2 is FYNNEI. The sequenced part of the CDR3 DNA is TGTGCCAGCAAGGTCTCCGTGAATTCCGAG. It translates to CASKVSVNSE. The whole CDR3 sequence is CASKVSVNSELFF.

This clone was counted between two and nine times. The read halts 3 residues ahead of the CDR3 end, with the missing end drawn from the germline J gene. This chain connects TRBV20-1 to TRBJ1-5, with 8 bases identical to TRBD1. This CDR3 has 20 residues. Germline V CDR1 and CDR2: DFQATT, SNEGSKA (reference sequence). J lost 2 bases, V lost 5 bases, and 23 bases had no gene match. CDR3 in amino acids: CSAYESFRQGTSVGNQPQHF. CDR3 bases read: TGCAGTGCTTACGAAAGCTTTCGACAGGGGACCTCGGTCGGCAATCAGCCC.

This clone has ten or more counts. The read halts 3 residues ahead of the CDR3 end, with the missing end drawn from the germline J gene. The V gene is TRBV30, the J gene TRBJ2-5; 9 bases align to TRBD2. With V trimmed by 3 bases and J by 5 bases, 16 bases remained unmatched. The V gene's germline CDR1 is GTSNPN and CDR2 SVGIG (reference sequence). This CDR3 region has 17 residues. CDR3 DNA (partial): TGTGCCTGGAGAATAGGGCGGATAGCGGGAGTCGAGGAGACC. As protein: CAWRIGRIAGVEET. The full-length CDR3 reads as CAWRIGRIAGVEETQYF. Variable domain in full (rest from reference TRBV30 and TRBJ2-5): SQTIHQWPATLVQPVGSPLSLECTVEGTSNPNLYWYRQAAGRGLQLLFYSVGIGQISSEVPQNLSASRPQDRQFILSSKKLLLSDSGFYLCAWRIGRIAGVEETQYFGPGTRLLVL.

This clone was seen repeatedly, ten times or more. The read terminates 3 residues ahead of where the CDR3 ends, so the germline J gene completes it. Additional DNA sequences in this sample encode the identical CDR3. The rearrangement joins TRBV7-6 to TRBJ2-1; D is perhaps TRBD2 (5 bases). This CDR3 has 16 amino acids. Trimming stripped 1 base from V and 0 bases from J, with 10 bases between. CDR1 is SGHVS and CDR2 is FNYEAQ in the germline V gene. The CDR3: CASSLGAGSSYNEQFF. The DNA read from the CDR3 is TGTGCCAGCAGCTTAGGGGCGGGTAGCTCCTACAATGAG.

In this sample, this clone turned up many times. The read comes to an end 3 residues before the CDR3 does, leaving the germline J gene to fill in the end. Other nucleotide sequences in the sample specify the same CDR3. The V and J genes are TRBV2 and TRBJ2-3; 7 bases fit TRBD2. The length of the CDR3 is 14 residues. J lost 1 base, V lost 3 bases, and 1 base had no gene match. Per germline, CDR1 SNHLY and CDR2 FYNNEI. The part of the CDR3 DNA that was read is TGTGCCAGCAGTGACACTAGCGGCACAGATACG. This sequence encodes CASSDTSGTDT. The whole CDR3 reads CASSDTSGTDTQYF.

About this clone itself: The CDR3 is cut off 3 residues early in the read; its end comes from the germline J gene. This sequence joins TRBV19 and TRBJ2-7, with 8 bases fitting TRBD1. Unmatched junction bases numbered 16, after V lost 9 bases and J lost 0 bases. The CDR3 runs 17 residues. Germline lookup yields CDR1 LNHDA and CDR2 SQIVND (reference sequence). The CDR3 loop is CARAVYSAGQDSYEQYF. The sequenced CDR3 bases are TGTGCCAGGGCCGTTTATTCGGCGGGACAGGACTCCTACGAG.

This clone appeared a few times. The read terminates 3 residues before the CDR3 end, so the remaining end is supplied by the germline J gene. The rearrangement joins TRBV30 to TRBJ2-3; 9 nucleotides align to TRBD1. In germline, CDR1 is GTSNPN, CDR2 SVGIG (reference sequence). The V gene end was trimmed by 0 bases and the J gene end by 4 bases; junction bases not matched to a gene: 5. There are 15 residues in the CDR3. The sequenced CDR3 bases are TGTGCCTGGAGTGTTGGAGGGACAGGGCCAGATACG. It encodes CAWSVGGTGPDT. The full CDR3 reads CAWSVGGTGPDTQYF.

For this clone: The CDR3 is cut off 3 residues early in the read; its end comes from the germline J gene. This chain uses TRBV30 with TRBJ2-7; 7 nucleotides agree with TRBD2. The ends lost 1 base at V and 6 bases at J; junction bases unmatched: 6. Germline V gene sequence: CDR1 GTSNPN, CDR2 SVGIG (reference sequence). This CDR3 region has 13 residues. The DNA read from the CDR3 is TGTGCCTGGAGTGGGGGGGAGGGGAGCGAG. Protein: CAWSGGEGSE. The entire CDR3 protein is CAWSGGEGSEQYF.

There are many counts of this clone. Coverage ceases 3 residues before the CDR3 finishes, and the germline J gene fills in the end. This chain links TRBV19 with TRBJ2-6; TRBD1 agrees at 7 bases. Trimming took 5 bases from V and 6 from J; bases not matched to a gene: 13. This CDR3 spans 17 amino acids. Germline CDR1 is LNHDA and CDR2 is SQIVND (reference sequence). The DNA read from the CDR3 is TGTGCCAGTAGTTTAACAGGGGCTCCCTACGAGGCCAACGTC. Its protein product is CASSLTGAPYEANV. In full, the CDR3 is CASSLTGAPYEANVLTF.

This clone showed up many times. The read terminates 3 residues ahead of where the CDR3 ends, so the germline J gene completes it. This chain uses TRBV19 with TRBJ1-2; D is possibly TRBD1 (6 bases). V was trimmed by 5 bases and J by 4 bases, leaving 23 bases between them. The CDR3 loop spans 17 amino acids. Germline CDR1 is LNHDA and CDR2 is SQIVND (reference sequence). This chain's CDR3 is CASSAQPPGDRAYGYTF. CDR3 DNA (partial): TGTGCCAGTAGTGCACAACCACCAGGGGATCGGGCCTATGGC.

Remarks on this clone: The sequence runs out 3 residues before the end of the CDR3; the remainder is reconstructed from the germline J gene. This chain connects TRBV7-3 to TRBJ2-1, with 9 bases lining up with TRBD2. Germline CDR1 is SGHTA and CDR2 is FQGTGA. The CDR3 consists of 16 residues. Trimming removed 2 bases from V and 4 bases from J; junction bases left unmatched: 6. CDR3 DNA, as far as it was read: TGTGCCAGCAGCTTAGTTTCTAGCGGGGCTTACAATGAG. Protein: CASSLVSSGAYNE. In full, the CDR3 is CASSLVSSGAYNEQFF.

This clone has more than one count but fewer than ten. The CDR3 bases that were read are TGTGCCAGTAGTATATACTACAATGAG. Residues: CASSIYYNE. The entire CDR3 protein is CASSIYYNEQFF. The chain has TRBV19 and TRBJ2-1; no clear D. Read sequence stops 3 residues before the CDR3 end, and the germline J gene provides the missing end. CDR3 length: 12 residues. CDR1 is LNHDA and CDR2 is SQIVND in the germline V gene (reference sequence). Trimming took off 2 bases at V and 3 bases at J, with 2 bases between the two ends.

Details on this clone: Read coverage stops 3 residues before the CDR3 terminus; the germline J gene supplies the remainder. The chain combines TRBV30 with TRBJ1-1, with D unresolved. Between the trimmed V and J ends, which lost 0 bases and 1 base, there was a span of 6 bases. Germline V lookup: CDR1 GTSNPN, CDR2 SVGIG (reference sequence). There are 13 residues in the CDR3. The CDR3 here is CAWSVIQNTEAFF. The covered CDR3 bases are TGTGCCTGGAGTGTAATACAGAACACTGAA.